This entry features one T cell receptor beta chain sequence. Its binding antigen is unknown. No quality values exist for individual bases; no much larger clone is one base distant. The time point label corresponds to: cycle 4 day 1 (C4D1), after 6 weeks of nivolumab. Every trial patient had relapsed following autologous stem cell transplantation, and prior brentuximab vedotin exposure was what differed among cohorts A, B and C. A total of 56 patients with relapsed/refractory classical Hodgkin lymphoma made up the trial cohort, and each patient's best overall response was complete response, partial response or progressive disease. In the multi-cohort phase II CheckMate 205 trial, trial patients received single-agent nivolumab. An independent review committee assessed best overall response by applying the 2007 International Working Group response criteria. PBMCs from the trial were collected at three points: immediately before nivolumab initiation (C1D1), and during therapy at cycle 2 day 1 and cycle 4 day 1. Peripheral blood was collected in 8 mL Vacutainer Cell Preparation Tubes, from which PBMCs were isolated by centrifugation and then cryopreserved.

The data are from a study of PD-1 blockade in classical Hodgkin lymphoma (dated by TCRdb to about 2020). General notes on the study: Nivolumab dosing was 3 mg/kg intravenously every 2 weeks, continuing until either disease progression or unacceptable toxicity. A peripheral blood immune signature of response to PD-1 blockade in classical Hodgkin lymphoma was defined using TCR beta sequencing and CyTOF. The research as a whole found: A significant rise by C4D1 was seen in CD4+ but not CD8+ TCR diversity (p=0.0027 vs p=0.16), with the rise being most apparent in complete responders (p=0.02). The study covered only a single clinical trial cohort, and the causes of the repertoire differences, possibly disease activity or prior therapy, were still not defined. Trial patients achieving complete response had baseline diversity similar to newly diagnosed patients, whereas partial responders and progressors had significantly lower diversity. Baseline TCR diversity was reported to be lower in newly diagnosed patients than in healthy donors, and even lower in relapsed/refractory patients. Patients starting nivolumab less than 1 year after ASCT had lower diversity and were excluded from later analyses to avoid confounding by immune reconstitution.

The Qiagen DNeasy kit was used to extract genomic DNA from unsorted PBMCs and from the negatively selected CD4+ and CD8+ fractions. TCR beta CDR3 regions were amplified by immunoSEQ multiplex PCR using primers annealing to V and J segments. A synthetic immune receptor repertoire was used to minimize amplification bias, and any remaining bias was removed computationally after sequencing. In the paper's pipeline: Custom Python scripts were used to quantify repertoire diversity as the Shannon entropy index. Unsorted, CD4+ and CD8+ repertoires were examined separately, except in combined analyses, for which CD4+ and CD8+ sequences were merged in silico. A clone counted as expanded when the clone's frequency after treatment rose at least 2-fold relative to C1D1, and clones undetected at baseline were given a pseudocount of 0.5. Singleton clones were defined as clones with 0 or 1 copy at C1D1, and non-singleton clones were defined as clones with 2 or more copies. Clones expanded in unsorted samples were annotated as CD4+, CD8+ or unknown by matching protein sequences in sorted samples from the same patient. Wilcoxon tests were applied to paired samples to test diversity changes from C1D1 to C4D1. The clones in this table, taken by TCRdb from immuneACCESS, are in-frame only. Not every clone is retained; where verified, under half of the shortfall comes from an unresolved V gene, and the cause of the rest is unknown. V and J calls and clone size are as listed in that table; D and trimming were resolved from the DNA. In all, the sample holds roughly 96,000 clones, and 90% to 95% of those were seen once. The ten largest clones capture just under 2% of the sample.

V was cut back by 0 bases and J by 1 base, leaving a gap of 8 bases between them. The germline V gene specifies SGHRS as CDR1 and YFSETQ as CDR2. Including cysteine and phenylalanine, the CDR3 has 15 amino acids. The retained sequence is limited to the CDR3, 45 bases, with the frame set at the first base. Rearrangement joined TRBV5-1 to TRBJ2-1, with no confident D gene call. The sequencing here drew on peripheral blood mononuclear cells (PBMCs), taken before the fourth cycle of nivolumab. This sequence originates from a human donor with classical Hodgkin lymphoma. The bases read TGCGCCAGCAGCTTGGGTTTTGGGTCCTACAATGAGCAGTTCTTC. This is translated as CASSLGFGSYNEQFF.